This passage covers 26 T cell receptor beta chains from one sample sequenced in a study of OX40 agonist ivuxolimab in advanced cancers. Profiled with immunoSEQ multiplex PCR; TCRdb holds only in-frame clones, not every one. The repertoire has roughly 74,000 clones, about four fifths of them found once; the top ten carry about 2.1%. The sequenced sample was CD4+ or CD8+ T cells sorted from blood, obtained in a trial of the OX40 agonist ivuxolimab. These receptors all come from an adult with an advanced solid tumor such as melanoma, head and neck, liver or kidney cancer.

The chain links TRBV6-1 to TRBJ1-2, with D possibly TRBD1 on 6 matching bases. CDR3 size: 15 residues. From germline, CDR1 is MNHNS and CDR2 SASEGT. V was trimmed by 4 bases and J by 5 bases, leaving 17 bases between them. DNA for the CDR3: TGTGCCAGCAGTGCCCAATCGGGACACAGGTATGGCTACACCTTC. Its protein is CASSAQSGHRYGYTF.

This clone was picked up a small number of times. CDR3 sequence: CASSQSGAGETQYF. The CDR3 DNA reads as TGCGCCAGCAGCCAGTCGGGGGCCGGGGAGACCCAGTACTTC. This sequence joins TRBV4-1 and TRBJ2-5; D is possibly TRBD1 or TRBD2 (6 bases each). CDR3 length: 14 residues. Germline lookup yields CDR1 MGHRA and CDR2 YSYEKL. Trimming took 3 bases from V and 5 from J, leaving 13 bases between them.

The chain couples TRBV28 to TRBJ2-3, with TRBD1 identical over 10 bases. V trimming: 6 bases; J trimming: 2 bases; junction bases outside the gene matches: 8. The CDR3 spans 16 residues. Germline CDR1 MDHEN, CDR2 SYDVKM. CDR3 coding DNA: TGTGCCAGCAGCCCCGGGACAGGGGCGAACACAGATACGCAGTATTTT. This encodes CASSPGTGANTDTQYF. Combining the CDR3 with reference TRBV28 and TRBJ2-3 gives the whole variable domain DVKVTQSSRYLVKRTGEKVFLECVQDMDHENMFWYRQDPGLGLRLIYFSYDVKMKEKGDIPEGYSVSREKKERFSLILESASTNQTSMYLCASSPGTGANTDTQYFGPGTRLTVL.

The rearrangement links TRBV7-2 to TRBJ2-3; the D is unclear. This CDR3 contains 13 residues. CDR1 is SGHTA and CDR2 is FQGNSA in the germline V gene. V lost 6 bases and J lost 6, with 13 bases in between. The chain's CDR3 is CASSPGWADTQYF. CDR3 DNA: TGTGCCAGCAGTCCTGGATGGGCGGATACGCAGTATTTT.

The chain carries TRBV11-2 and TRBJ2-5; D possibly corresponds to TRBD2 (5 bases). CDR3 length equals 14 residues. Germline CDR1 and CDR2: SGHAT and FQNNGV. V lost 0 bases and J lost 4, with 9 bases in between. The CDR3 loop is CASSLERARETQYF. Written as DNA, the CDR3 is TGTGCCAGCAGCTTAGAGAGGGCTCGAGAGACCCAGTACTTC.

V gene TRBV18 combines with J gene TRBJ2-7; D unresolved. The CDR3 extends over 12 amino acids. Germline CDR1 KGHSH, CDR2 LQKENI. V dropped 6 bases and J dropped 3 bases, with 9 bases sitting between them. The CDR3 DNA sequence: TGTGCCAGCTCCCTTCGAGACTACGAGCAGTACTTC. It codes for CASSLRDYEQYF. Full variable domain (remainder filled in from reference TRBV18 and TRBJ2-7): NAGVMQNPRHLVRRRGQEARLRCSPMKGHSHVYWYRQLPEEGLKFMVYLQKENIIDESGMPKERFSAEFPKEGPSILRIQQVVRGDSAAYFCASSLRDYEQYFGPGTRLTVT.

J is TRBJ1-5 and V is TRBV9, with TRBD1 matching over 9 bases. The CDR3 loop spans 16 amino acids. The germline V gene has CDR1 SGDLS and CDR2 YYNGEE. Trimming cost V 4 bases and J 6 bases; bases outside gene matches: 11. The CDR3 region has the DNA TGTGCCAGCAGCCCCTCGACAGGGGGTAACGGTCAGCCCCAGCATTTT. This translates into CASSPSTGGNGQPQHF.

The CDR3 DNA reads TGCGCCAGCAGCCACTACAGGGAAGGTCGGACTGAAGCTTTCTTT. This gives the protein CASSHYREGRTEAFF. This chain connects TRBV5-1 to TRBJ1-1, with D possibly matching TRBD1 (6 bases). The V gene's germline CDR1 is SGHRS and CDR2 YFSETQ. Trimming removed 4 bases at V and 5 bases at J, with 18 bases between. The CDR3 has 15 residues.

The chain recombines TRBV11-2 with TRBJ1-1, with D perhaps matching TRBD1 (5 bases). Trimming took off 1 base at V and 5 bases at J, with 8 bases between the two ends. CDR3 length: 13 residues. In germline, CDR1 is SGHAT, CDR2 FQNNGV. The CDR3 loop is CASSLAGLTEAFF. CDR3 DNA: TGTGCCAGCAGCTTAGCAGGGCTGACTGAAGCTTTCTTT.

V is TRBV14 and J is TRBJ2-5; 7 positions match TRBD1. The germline CDR1 and CDR2 sequences are SGHDN and FVKESK. V was clipped by 0 bases and J by 1 base; unmatched bases: 2. CDR3 length: 15 residues. The CDR3 region is CASSQDRGSQETQYF. In DNA, the CDR3 is TGTGCCAGCAGCCAAGACAGGGGGAGCCAAGAGACCCAGTACTTC.

The chain joins TRBV11-2 to TRBJ2-1; D is ambiguous. V was clipped by 4 bases and J by 5 bases, with 15 bases between them. Germline V gene data show CDR1 as SGHAT and CDR2 as FQNNGV. The CDR3 has 15 residues. Here the CDR3 reads CASSYYGQDDNEQFF. In nucleotides, the CDR3 is TGTGCCAGCAGCTACTACGGGCAGGACGACAATGAGCAGTTCTTC.

The table lists this clone with a count of one. The rearrangement links TRBV6-5 to TRBJ2-7; TRBD1 is a possible D gene (6 bases). Germline V lookup: CDR1 MNHEY, CDR2 SVGAGI. V lost 6 bases, J lost 3 bases, and 15 bases lay in between. The CDR3 sequence is 14 residues long. The CDR3 sequence is CASRQGYLYYEQYF. The CDR3 coding sequence is TGTGCCAGCAGACAGGGATACCTTTACTACGAGCAGTACTTC.

V gene TRBV19 combines with J gene TRBJ1-4, with D perhaps matching TRBD1 (5 bases). V gave up 3 bases and J gave up 5 bases, with 10 bases separating them. The CDR3 covers 14 residues. Germline CDR1 reads LNHDA; CDR2 reads SQIVND (reference sequence). As DNA, the CDR3 is TGTGCCAGTAGTATGGGGGTCCGGAATGAAAAACTGTTTTTT. This sequence encodes CASSMGVRNEKLFF.

The gene calls are TRBV18 and TRBJ1-2; D may be TRBD1 (6 bases). CDR1 and CDR2 (germline): KGHSH, LQKENI. The V and J ends lost 0 bases and 4 bases respectively, with 12 bases between them. This CDR3 contains 15 residues. CDR3 sequence: CASSPPNGGPYGYTF. In DNA form, the CDR3 reads TGTGCCAGCTCACCACCAAACGGGGGGCCCTATGGCTACACCTTC.

This clone showed up just a few times. CDR3 in amino acids: CAISAQKNQPQHF. The CDR3 DNA is TGTGCCATCAGTGCGCAGAAAAATCAGCCCCAGCATTTT. V is TRBV10-3 and J is TRBJ1-5; D gene uncertain. Germline V gene lookup returns CDR1 ENHRY and CDR2 SYGVKD. This CDR3 contains 13 residues. Trimming took 4 bases from V and 4 from J, leaving 8 bases between them.

This clone was seen a handful of times. The V call is TRBV6-7, the J call TRBJ2-7, with unresolved D. TRBV6-7 belongs to the ORF category, with a function that is uncertain. CDR3 length: 14 residues. V lost 5 bases and J 9 bases, leaving 20 bases between the germline ends. CDR3 sequence reads: CASSRTQNSFGQYF. DNA for the CDR3: TGTGCCAGCAGTCGGACCCAAAATAGCTTCGGGCAGTACTTC.

This clone was found a few times. The chain recombines TRBV28 with TRBJ2-7; TRBD2 aligns across 8 bases. The ends lost 7 bases at V and 0 bases at J; junction bases unmatched: 8. From germline, CDR1 is MDHEN and CDR2 SYDVKM. The CDR3 runs 15 residues. CDR3 bases: TGTGCCAGCACTTCCGCGGGGGGCGGCTCCTACGAGCAGTACTTC. It encodes CASTSAGGGSYEQYF.

The chain combines TRBV30 with TRBJ1-3; possibly TRBD1 for D (6 bases). Trimming removed 0 bases at V and 1 base at J, with 7 bases between. The CDR3 loop spans 14 amino acids. Germline assignment: CDR1 GTSNPN and CDR2 SVGIG (reference sequence). This chain's CDR3 is CAWSVGGSGNTIYF. The CDR3 bases are TGTGCCTGGAGTGTAGGGGGTTCTGGAAACACCATATATTTT.

The chain employs TRBV6-4 and TRBJ2-1, with a tentative D call TRBD2 (6 bases). The length of the CDR3 is 16 residues. V was shortened by 5 bases and J by 7 bases, with 21 bases between the two germline ends. CDR1 MRHNA and CDR2 SNTAGT come from the germline V gene. The CDR3 DNA follows: TGTGCCAGCAGTCCGAACCCACGGGGGATCGGGAATGAGCAGTTCTTC. This gives the protein CASSPNPRGIGNEQFF.

The chain employs TRBV10-3 and TRBJ2-5, with D perhaps assigned TRBD1 or TRBD2 (6 bases each). Gene TRBJ2-7 matches the end of the DNA better, so the J call may be wrong. Germline-derived CDR1 and CDR2 are ENHRY and SYGVKD. The CDR3 has 15 residues. CDR3 DNA: TGTGCCCTAAGGGGGGTGGACTTAGGGAGCGACGAGCAGTACTTC. It translates to CALRGVDLGSDEQYF.

The genes are TRBV2 and TRBJ1-5, with D uncertain. Germline assignment: CDR1 SNHLY and CDR2 FYNNEI. V lost 4 bases and J 3 bases, leaving 13 bases between the germline ends. CDR3 size: 15 residues. CDR3 sequence: CASSGGQVNNQPQHF. The DNA of the CDR3 is TGTGCCAGCAGTGGTGGGCAGGTTAACAATCAGCCCCAGCATTTT.

The rearrangement uses TRBV11-3 and TRBJ2-7, with D perhaps matching TRBD2 (6 bases). Germline values: CDR1 SGHNT, CDR2 YENEEA. With 5 bases removed from V and 3 bases from J, the gap between germline ends came to 14 bases. The CDR3 is 14 amino acids. CDR3 sequence reads: CASSRGGRSYEQYF. CDR3 in DNA: TGTGCCAGCAGCCGGGGAGGCAGAAGCTACGAGCAGTACTTC.

V usage is TRBV29-1 and J usage is TRBJ2-1; D uncertain. The CDR3 length is 9 residues. Germline CDR1 and CDR2: SQVTM and ANQGSEA. Trimming took off 5 bases at V and 10 bases at J, with 6 bases between the two ends. The CDR3 loop is CSVSPEQFF. The CDR3 DNA reads as TGCAGCGTTAGCCCCGAGCAGTTCTTC.

The CDR3 sequence: CASRAVKVVGANVLTF. CDR3 sequence (DNA): TGTGCCAGCAGAGCGGTCAAAGTTGTCGGGGCCAACGTCCTGACTTTC. The chain links TRBV2 to TRBJ2-6; D might be TRBD2 (5 bases). The V end lost 6 bases, the J end lost 4 bases, and 16 bases lay between the germline ends. CDR1 and CDR2 (germline): SNHLY, FYNNEI. The CDR3 sequence is 16 residues long.

V and J are TRBV15 and TRBJ2-1, with 7 bases lining up with TRBD2. J was trimmed by 8 bases and V by 0 bases; bases with no gene match: 7. The CDR3 is 15 residues long. Germline V CDR1 and CDR2: LNHNV, YYDKDF (reference sequence). As DNA, the CDR3 is TGTGCCACCAGCAGAGATCCGGGGGGAAGGGATGAGCAGTTCTTC. Protein sequence: CATSRDPGGRDEQFF.

The rearrangement joins TRBV7-2 to TRBJ2-3, with TRBD2 matching over 13 bases. Germline trimming cut 3 bases from V and 0 bases from J; bases unmatched to any gene: 3. Germline CDR1 is SGHTA and CDR2 is FQGNSA. CDR3 length: 17 residues. Written as DNA, the CDR3 is TGTGCCAGCAGCTTTATGGGACTAGCGGGGAGCACAGATACGCAGTATTTT. Translation gives CASSFMGLAGSTDTQYF.